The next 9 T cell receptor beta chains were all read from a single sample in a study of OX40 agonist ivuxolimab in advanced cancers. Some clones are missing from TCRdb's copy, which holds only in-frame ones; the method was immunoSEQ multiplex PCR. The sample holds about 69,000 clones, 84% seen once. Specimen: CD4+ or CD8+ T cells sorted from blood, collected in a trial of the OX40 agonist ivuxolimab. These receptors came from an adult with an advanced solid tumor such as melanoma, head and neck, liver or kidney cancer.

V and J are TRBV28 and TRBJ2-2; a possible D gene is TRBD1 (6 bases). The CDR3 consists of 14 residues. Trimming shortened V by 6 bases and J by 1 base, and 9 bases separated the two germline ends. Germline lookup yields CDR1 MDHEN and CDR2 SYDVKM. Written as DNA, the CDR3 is TGTGCCAGCAGCCAACAGGGGAACACCGGGGAGCTGTTTTTT. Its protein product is CASSQQGNTGELFF.

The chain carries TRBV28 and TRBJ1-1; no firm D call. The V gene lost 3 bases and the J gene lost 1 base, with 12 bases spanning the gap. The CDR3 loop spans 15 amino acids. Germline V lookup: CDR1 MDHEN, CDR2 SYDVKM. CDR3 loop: CASSFLGRKNTEAFF. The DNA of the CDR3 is TGTGCCAGCAGTTTCCTCGGCAGAAAGAACACTGAAGCTTTCTTT.

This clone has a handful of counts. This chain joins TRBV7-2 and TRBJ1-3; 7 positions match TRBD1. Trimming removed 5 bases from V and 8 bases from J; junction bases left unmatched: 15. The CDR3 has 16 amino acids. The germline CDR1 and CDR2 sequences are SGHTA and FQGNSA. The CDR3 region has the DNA TGTGCCAGCAGCGCAGGGACAGTCGGCTCCGGATACACCATATATTTT. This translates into CASSAGTVGSGYTIYF.

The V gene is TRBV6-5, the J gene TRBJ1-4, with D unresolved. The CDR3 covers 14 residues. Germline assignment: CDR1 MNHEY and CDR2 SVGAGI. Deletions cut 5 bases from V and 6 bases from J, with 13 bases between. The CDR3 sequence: CASSHRWADEKLFF. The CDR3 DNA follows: TGTGCCAGCAGTCACCGGTGGGCGGATGAAAAACTGTTTTTT.

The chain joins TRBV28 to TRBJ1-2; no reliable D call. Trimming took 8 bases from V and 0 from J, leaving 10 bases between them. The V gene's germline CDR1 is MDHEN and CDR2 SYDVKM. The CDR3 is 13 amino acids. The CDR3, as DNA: TGTGCCAGCTCTGACGGAACTAACTATGGCTACACCTTC. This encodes CASSDGTNYGYTF.

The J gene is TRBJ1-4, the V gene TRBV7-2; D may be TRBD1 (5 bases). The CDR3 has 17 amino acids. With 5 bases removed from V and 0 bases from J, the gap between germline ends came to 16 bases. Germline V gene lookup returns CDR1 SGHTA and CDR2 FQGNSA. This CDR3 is CASSLELRDPTNEKLFF. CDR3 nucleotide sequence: TGTGCCAGCAGCCTGGAGTTACGGGACCCAACTAATGAAAAACTGTTTTTT. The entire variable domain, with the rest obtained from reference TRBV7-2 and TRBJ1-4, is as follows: GAGVSQSPSNKVTEKGKDVELRCDPISGHTALYWYRQSLGQGLEFLIYFQGNSAPDKSGLPSDRFSAERTGGSVSTLTIQRTQQEDSAVYLCASSLELRDPTNEKLFFGSGTQLSVL.

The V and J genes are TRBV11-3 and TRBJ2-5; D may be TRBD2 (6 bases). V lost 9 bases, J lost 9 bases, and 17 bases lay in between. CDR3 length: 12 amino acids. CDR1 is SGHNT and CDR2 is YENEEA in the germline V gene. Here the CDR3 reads CASLAGPKAQYF. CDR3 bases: TGTGCCAGTTTGGCGGGACCCAAGGCCCAGTACTTC.

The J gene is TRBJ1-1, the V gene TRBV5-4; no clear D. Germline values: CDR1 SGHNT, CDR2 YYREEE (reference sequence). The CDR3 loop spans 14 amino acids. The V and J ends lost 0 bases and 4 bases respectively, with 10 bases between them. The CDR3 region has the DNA TGTGCCAGCAGCTTGGGAGGGCGACGCACTGAAGCTTTCTTT. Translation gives CASSLGGRRTEAFF.

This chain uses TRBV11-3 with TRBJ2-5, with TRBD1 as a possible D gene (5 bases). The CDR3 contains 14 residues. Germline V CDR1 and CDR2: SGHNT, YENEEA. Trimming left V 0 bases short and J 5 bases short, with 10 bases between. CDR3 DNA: TGTGCCAGCAGCTTAGACAGGGATGGGGAGACCCAGTACTTC. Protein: CASSLDRDGETQYF.